The 21 T cell receptor beta chains in this list originate from one sample, sequenced in a study of T cell repertoires in cytomegalovirus infection. TCRdb recomputed calls from the reads with MiXCR, one row per CDR3 protein. The sample lists fewer than 1,000,000 distinct CDR3 sequences; around 30% were seen once. These TCRs are of unknown antigen specificity. This specimen consisted of cultured CD8+ T cells from PBMCs, obtained from culture after CMV antigen stimulation. The receptors were gathered from a human donor in good health (CMV status not recorded). Some clones in this sample may be carry-over from other donors' samples.

The chain employs TRBV19 and TRBJ1-1; D call uncertain. Trimming left V 5 bases short and J 11 bases short, with 18 bases between. Germline V gives CDR1 LNHDA, CDR2 SQIVND (reference sequence). The CDR3 has 13 residues. The CDR3 sequence: CASSHLSRIEAFF. In DNA, the CDR3 is TGTGCCAGTAGTCACCTATCGAGGATTGAGGCTTTCTTT.

The chain links TRBV19 to TRBJ2-3; unclear D gene. Trimming shortened V by 3 bases and J by 4 bases, and 14 bases separated the two germline ends. CDR1 is LNHDA, CDR2 SQIVND, per germline (reference sequence). The CDR3 has 15 residues. The CDR3 nucleotides are TGTGCCAGTAGTATCCAGTCGGTCTTCTCAGATACGCAGTATTTT. Protein product: CASSIQSVFSDTQYF.

The chain combines TRBV7-9 with TRBJ2-2, with 12 bases aligning to TRBD1. V shed 5 bases, J shed 7 bases, and the junction held 8 bases outside the gene matches. This CDR3 contains 16 residues. Germline V lookup: CDR1 SEHNR, CDR2 FQNEAQ (reference sequence). The CDR3 protein is CASSPGQGAKGGELFF. The CDR3 DNA sequence: TGTGCCAGCAGCCCGGGACAGGGGGCAAAAGGCGGGGAGCTGTTTTTT.

This clonotype was recorded a few times. J is TRBJ1-1 and V is TRBV7-8; D is unresolved. The CDR3 loop spans 15 amino acids. Trimming stripped 4 bases from V and 1 base from J, with 13 bases between. CDR1 and CDR2 (germline): SGHVS, FQNEAQ. CDR3 sequence reads: CASSSELARNTEAFF. The CDR3, as DNA: TGTGCCAGCAGCTCCGAATTAGCGAGGAACACTGAAGCTTTCTTT.

This clonotype was counted ten times or more. This sequence joins TRBV7-8 and TRBJ2-2; 7 bases align to TRBD1. Germline CDR1 and CDR2: SGHVS and FQNEAQ. J gave up 0 bases and V 3 bases, and 7 bases lay outside the gene matches. The CDR3 is 17 amino acids. The chain's CDR3 is CASSFRQGVANTGELFF. The CDR3 bases are TGTGCCAGCAGCTTTCGACAGGGAGTTGCGAACACCGGGGAGCTGTTTTTT. Full variable domain (rest looked up from reference TRBV7-8 and TRBJ2-2): GAGVSQSPRYKVAKRGQDVALRCDPISGHVSLFWYQQALGQGPEFLTYFQNEAQLDKSGLPSDRFFAERPEGSVSTLKIQRTQQEDSAVYLCASSFRQGVANTGELFFGEGSRLTVL.

The chain recombines TRBV2 with TRBJ2-7; tentatively, D is TRBD2 (5 bases). The CDR3 totals 14 residues. The germline gives CDR1 SNHLY, CDR2 FYNNEI. V lost 3 bases, J lost 0 bases, and 9 bases lay in between. The CDR3 bases are TGTGCCAGCAGTGACGGGGTTCTCTCCTACGAGCAGTACGTC. Its protein is CASSDGVLSYEQYV.

At least ten counts were recorded for this clonotype. The chain uses TRBV7-9 and TRBJ1-2, with D hard to call. CDR1 SEHNR and CDR2 FQNEAQ come from the germline V gene (reference sequence). The CDR3 sequence is 14 residues long. The V and J ends lost 1 base and 0 bases respectively, with 6 bases between them. The CDR3 reads CASSLVRPNYGYTF. CDR3 DNA sequence: TGTGCCAGCAGCTTAGTTCGGCCTAACTATGGCTACACCTTC.

This clonotype appeared a single time. Sequence at one end of the junction differs from germline and may be a read error. The genes are TRBV20-1 and TRBJ1-1, with TRBD1 matching over 10 bases. The CDR3 has 13 residues. In germline, CDR1 is DFQATT, CDR2 SNEGSKA (reference sequence). CDR3 sequence: CSAVDRGQRAPVF. In nucleotides, the CDR3 is TGCAGTGCTGTTGACAGGGGGCAACGGGCCCCGGTCTTT.

This clonotype was observed a few times. The chain is built from TRBV11-2 and TRBJ2-3; 15 bases align to TRBD2. The CDR3 loop spans 18 amino acids. Losses at the gene ends were 4 bases for V and 4 bases for J; bases not matched to a gene: 9. Germline V gives CDR1 SGHAT, CDR2 FQNNGV. The CDR3 reads CASSYGLAGGPIPDTQYF. CDR3 in DNA: TGTGCCAGCAGCTACGGACTAGCGGGGGGGCCTATCCCAGATACGCAGTATTTT.

This clonotype was picked up one time. It may be a read error: a sequence one base away is much more abundant. This rearrangement joins TRBV7-2 to TRBJ2-7; 16 bases fit TRBD2. CDR1 SGHTA and CDR2 FQGNSA come from the germline V gene. The junction had 9 bases not matched to a gene; V was cut back by 5 bases and J by 8 bases. The CDR3 runs to 16 residues. This CDR3 is CASSPGLAGGPYKQYF. In DNA, the CDR3 is TGTGCCAGCAGCCCGGGACTAGCGGGGGGGCCTTACAAGCAGTACTTC.

V usage is TRBV20-1 and J usage is TRBJ2-3; TRBD2 aligns across 12 bases. The germline V gene encodes CDR1 DFQATT and CDR2 SNEGSKA (reference sequence). This CDR3 spans 18 amino acids. The junction had 11 bases not matched to a gene; V was cut back by 0 bases and J by 4 bases. CDR3 in amino acids: CSARESTSGGHWADTQYF. CDR3 in DNA: TGCAGTGCTAGAGAAAGCACTAGCGGGGGGCACTGGGCAGATACGCAGTATTTT.

This clonotype was seen only a few times. The V gene is TRBV7-9, the J gene TRBJ2-2; TRBD2 agrees at 11 bases. The CDR3 totals 17 residues. Germline CDR1 and CDR2: SEHNR and FQNEAQ (reference sequence). The V segment lost 3 bases and the J segment 1 base; nucleotides outside the gene matches: 4. The CDR3 DNA is TGTGCCAGCAGCTTCCCACTAGCGGGGGAGAACACCGGGGAGCTGTTTTTT. It specifies CASSFPLAGENTGELFF.

This clonotype has just a few counts. The J gene is TRBJ2-5, the V gene TRBV29-1; 8 nucleotides align to TRBD1. V was pared by 3 bases and J by 7 bases, with 13 bases of the junction left unmatched. The CDR3 loop spans 15 amino acids. Germline CDR1 and CDR2: SQVTM and ANQGSEA. The DNA of the CDR3 is TGCAGCGTTGACCCACCGGACAGGGATGGTCGGACCCAGTACTTC. Translation: CSVDPPDRDGRTQYF.

This clonotype was observed a few times. The genes are TRBV27 and TRBJ1-6; the match to TRBD1 covers 7 bases. This CDR3 contains 15 residues. The V gene's germline CDR1 is MNHEY and CDR2 SMNVEV (reference sequence). V dropped 5 bases and J dropped 7; count of bases not matched to a gene: 8. The chain's CDR3 is CASSPPRDRNSPLHF. The CDR3 nucleotides are TGTGCCAGCAGTCCCCCCCGGGACAGAAATTCACCCCTCCACTTT.

The rearrangement uses TRBV6-6 and TRBJ1-4; D is unclear. Trimming cost V 7 bases and J 8 bases, with 20 bases left between them. Germline loops: CDR1 MNHNY, CDR2 SVGAGI (reference sequence). The CDR3 extends over 15 amino acids. The CDR3 region is CASTLGGVIQEKLFF. The CDR3 nucleotides read TGTGCCAGCACCCTGGGTGGGGTAATCCAAGAAAAACTGTTTTTT.

This clonotype came up once. The chain uses TRBV6-1 and TRBJ1-2, with TRBD1 matching 7 bases. CDR1 and CDR2 from the germline V gene are MNHNS and SASEGT. V shed 6 bases, J shed 2 bases, and the junction held 12 bases outside the gene matches. There are 16 residues in the CDR3. This CDR3 is CASRFNRDSLNYGYTF. CDR3 bases: TGTGCCAGCAGATTTAACCGGGACAGCCTGAACTATGGCTACACCTTC.

This clonotype has a handful of counts. The rearrangement joins TRBV7-6 to TRBJ1-1, with unresolved D. Germline V lookup: CDR1 SGHVS, CDR2 FNYEAQ. Trimming removed 2 bases at V and 7 bases at J, with 5 bases between. CDR3 length equals 11 residues. In DNA, the CDR3 is TGTGCCAGCAGCTTAAAGGTTGAAGCTTTCTTT. It is translated as CASSLKVEAFF.

This clonotype was counted between two and nine times. This chain links TRBV29-1 with TRBJ2-2; 11 bases are a match to TRBD1. After removal of 5 bases from V and 5 bases from J, the junction contained 4 bases not matched to a gene. This CDR3 is 14 amino acids long. Germline CDR1 is SQVTM and CDR2 is ANQGSEA. Here the CDR3 reads CSVLGQGVTGELFF. The CDR3 DNA reads as TGCAGCGTTCTGGGACAGGGGGTTACCGGGGAGCTGTTTTTT.

This clonotype showed up many times. The junction departs from the called germline gene at one end, perhaps through a read error. The rearrangement uses TRBV12-3 or TRBV12-4 and TRBJ2-1, with D possibly matching TRBD2 (6 bases). The CDR3 runs to 11 residues. CDR3 in DNA: TGTGCCAGCAGTGCGGGGTTAGGGCAGGTCTTC. This encodes CASSAGLGQVF.

This clonotype appeared many times. The chain joins TRBV7-8 to TRBJ1-5; TRBD1 aligns across 8 bases. The CDR3 length is 19 residues. CDR1 is SGHVS and CDR2 is FQNEAQ in the germline V gene. The trim removed 2 bases at V and 1 base at J, leaving 13 bases unmatched. The CDR3 DNA reads TGTGCCAGCAGCTTAAGGGCAGGGGGCAGGGGTAAAAGCAATCAGCCCCAGCATTTT. Translation gives CASSLRAGGRGKSNQPQHF.

The chain carries TRBV12-3 or TRBV12-4 and TRBJ2-5, with 10 bases fitting TRBD2. The CDR3 spans 17 residues. The ends lost 5 bases at V and 1 base at J; junction bases unmatched: 10. CDR3 in DNA: TGTGCCAGCAGTCCCACACCTAGCGGGGGCCCCCAAGAGACCCAGTACTTC. Its protein is CASSPTPSGGPQETQYF.